This T cell receptor (beta chain) stems from a study of blood T cell repertoires in COVID-19. Looking at the study overall: T cells, B-cell-depleted T cells, or PBMCs provided the cDNA or gDNA that served as material.

The J segment lost 6 bases and the V segment lost 6 bases, leaving 14 bases of the junction unmatched. Germline assignment: CDR1 LNHDA and CDR2 SQIVND (reference sequence). The CDR3 length is 15 residues. Per the original data handling: Quantification of nucleated cells was approximated via reference gene primer amplification. The data were produced by immunoSEQ multiplex PCR, yet TCRdb's version contains in-frame clones alone and is incomplete. V, J and clone size derive from that table, while D and trimming were established from the DNA sequence. The sample consists of approximately 27,000 clones, just over 85% of them appearing once.

Sequenced input: peripheral blood. The chain has TRBV19 and TRBJ2-7, with 7 bases fitting TRBD2. The TCR was taken from a man between 70 and 80 years old with acute or convalescent COVID-19. The CDR3 loop is CASRGPGTTLREQYF. The CDR3 bases are TGTGCCAGTAGAGGACCCGGGACTACTCTTCGCGAGCAGTACTTC.